The 21 T cell receptor beta chains below all came from one sample that was sequenced in a study of regulatory T cells in long-lasting Graves disease. Time point of the sample: newly diagnosed GD, antithyroid drugs for less than 3 months. The authors made the TCR library using RNA they extracted from PBMCs. Both iRepertoire HTBI primers and Arm-PCR of CDR3 regions were used to build the TCR beta libraries. MiXCR was run by TCRdb on the multiplex PCR reads, yielding one entry per CDR3 protein. The sample includes around 320,000 distinct CDR3 sequences, approximately 15% of them seen just once. A further study also used this sample, focusing on T cells in Graves' hyperthyroidism and ophthalmopathy.

The sample consisted of peripheral blood mononuclear cells (PBMCs), taken at new diagnosis, from a patient treated with antithyroid drugs. The receptor source for this set is a man aged 35 to 55 with Graves disease.

This clonotype was seen many times. The chain is built from TRBV18 and TRBJ2-1; 13 bases are a match to TRBD2. The length of the CDR3 is 15 residues. Germline V gene sequence: CDR1 KGHSH, CDR2 LQKENI. Trimming at V came to 6 bases and at J to 6 bases, leaving 5 bases not matched to a gene. CDR3 sequence: CASSPRLAGGNEQFF. CDR3 sequence (DNA): TGTGCCAGCTCCCCGAGACTAGCGGGGGGCAATGAGCAGTTCTTC.

This clonotype was observed at least ten times. The chain couples TRBV28 to TRBJ2-7; D call uncertain. CDR3 length equals 15 residues. In germline, CDR1 is MDHEN, CDR2 SYDVKM. V was pared by 6 bases and J by 2 bases, with 17 bases between. The CDR3 DNA sequence: TGTGCCAGCAGCCCCCCCCGTGGGAATCCCTACGAGCAGTACTTC. This gives the protein CASSPPRGNPYEQYF.

V gene TRBV25-1 combines with J gene TRBJ1-3; D not certain. Germline assignment: CDR1 MGHDK and CDR2 SYGVNS. This CDR3 has 15 amino acids. Trimming cost V 3 bases and J 6 bases, with 15 bases left between them. The CDR3 DNA follows: TGTGCCAGCAGTGACAGCGGTTTAGGGTCAAACACCATATATTTT. Encoded protein: CASSDSGLGSNTIYF.

This clonotype was seen at least ten times. The chain combines TRBV10-3 with TRBJ2-1; unclear D gene. CDR1 and CDR2 (germline): ENHRY, SYGVKD. The germline V and J ends were trimmed by 11 bases and 5 bases, with 7 bases remaining between them. The CDR3 is 10 residues long. CDR3 bases: TGTGCCGCTGCCGACAATGAGCAGTTCTTC. Translating gives CAAADNEQFF.

This clonotype has at least ten counts. The genes are TRBV7-9 and TRBJ2-4, with a tentative D call TRBD1 (7 bases). V gave up 2 bases and J gave up 7 bases, with 9 bases separating them. The CDR3 loop spans 13 amino acids. Germline CDR1 reads SEHNR; CDR2 reads FQNEAQ (reference sequence). The DNA for the CDR3 is TGTGCCAGCAGCTTATCAGGGGGGAACATTCAGTACTTC. It specifies CASSLSGGNIQYF.

This clonotype was seen a few times. This rearrangement joins TRBV10-3 to TRBJ2-2, with D uncertain. Germline loops: CDR1 ENHRY, CDR2 SYGVKD. The V end was cut by 0 bases, the J end by 9 bases, with 8 bases between. CDR3 length equals 13 residues. The CDR3 loop reads CAISESLFRELFF. In nucleotides, the CDR3 is TGTGCCATCAGTGAGTCGCTGTTCCGGGAGCTGTTTTTT.

The chain joins TRBV5-4 to TRBJ2-7; 7 positions agree with TRBD1. V lost 7 bases, J lost 4 bases, and 11 bases stayed unmatched. The CDR3 is 14 residues long. Looked up from germline, CDR1 is SGHNT and CDR2 is YYREEE (reference sequence). Here the CDR3 DNA reads TGTGCCAGCCGACGGGACAGAGGACCTTACGAGCAGTACTTC. It encodes CASRRDRGPYEQYF.

This clonotype has ten or more counts. The chain is built from TRBV19 and TRBJ1-1, with D perhaps TRBD1 (5 bases). Germline V lookup: CDR1 LNHDA, CDR2 SQIVND (reference sequence). This CDR3 is 15 amino acids long. V lost 2 bases, J lost 0 bases, and 10 bases lay in between. The CDR3 nucleotides are TGTGCCAGTAGTATATGGAGGGGAGTGAACACTGAAGCTTTCTTT. This sequence encodes CASSIWRGVNTEAFF.

This clonotype was found many times. V usage is TRBV20-1 and J usage is TRBJ2-3, with D possibly called TRBD1 or TRBD2 (6 bases each). CDR3 length equals 12 residues. Trimming shortened V by 3 bases and J by 6 bases, and 10 bases separated the two germline ends. In germline, CDR1 is DFQATT, CDR2 SNEGSKA (reference sequence). In DNA form, the CDR3 reads TGCAGTGCTAGTCCCGGGGGCGATACGCAGTATTTT. Its translation: CSASPGGDTQYF.

Ten or more counts support this clonotype. This sequence joins TRBV6-1 and TRBJ2-2; D remains ambiguous. The CDR3 consists of 15 residues. V gave up 5 bases and J gave up 1 base, with 11 bases separating them. Germline V CDR1 and CDR2: MNHNS, SASEGT. CDR3 in amino acids: CASSTAHMNTGELFF. CDR3 bases: TGTGCCAGCAGTACCGCCCACATGAACACCGGGGAGCTGTTTTTT.

V usage is TRBV29-1 and J usage is TRBJ2-2, with D perhaps matching TRBD1 (5 bases). Trimming removed 1 base at V and 7 bases at J, with 7 bases between. The CDR3 contains 12 residues. CDR1 is SQVTM and CDR2 is ANQGSEA in the germline V gene. The CDR3, as DNA: TGCAGCGTTGAAGTGGGGCACGGGGAGCTGTTTTTT. Translation gives CSVEVGHGELFF.

This clonotype was recorded many times. This chain uses TRBV7-2 with TRBJ2-1, with 7 bases identical to TRBD1. CDR1 SGHTA and CDR2 FQGNSA come from the germline V gene. The CDR3 runs to 15 residues. Trimming at V came to 4 bases and at J to 3 bases, leaving 6 bases not matched to a gene. CDR3 sequence: CASSSRQGVYNEQFF. The CDR3, as DNA: TGTGCCAGCAGCTCCAGACAGGGAGTCTACAATGAGCAGTTCTTC.

In its sample, this clonotype was seen many times. This sequence joins TRBV2 and TRBJ1-4, with a weak D call TRBD1 (5 bases). The CDR3 contains 13 residues. V gave up 2 bases and J gave up 8 bases, with 9 bases separating them. Germline assignment: CDR1 SNHLY and CDR2 FYNNEI. CDR3 protein: CASSERGWEKLFF. The CDR3 nucleotides read TGTGCCAGCAGTGAAAGGGGATGGGAAAAACTGTTTTTT.

In this sample, this clonotype turned up many times. This chain joins TRBV3-1 and TRBJ2-1; no definite D call. This CDR3 is 13 amino acids long. From germline, CDR1 is LGHDT and CDR2 YNNKEL (reference sequence). The germline V and J ends were trimmed by 2 bases and 8 bases, with 10 bases remaining between them. The CDR3 DNA reads TGTGCCAGCAGCCAAACACAGTCCCATGAGCAGTTCTTC. Amino acid sequence: CASSQTQSHEQFF.

This clonotype was observed a handful of times. This chain joins TRBV5-1 and TRBJ2-5; 7 bases map to TRBD1. V was clipped by 4 bases and J by 2 bases; unmatched bases: 5. Germline V gene sequence: CDR1 SGHRS, CDR2 YFSETQ. The CDR3 sequence is 14 residues long. In DNA, the CDR3 is TGCGCCAGCAGCGGGAGCAGGGGGCAAGAGACCCAGTACTTC. It encodes CASSGSRGQETQYF.

This clonotype was detected ten times or more. V gene TRBV7-9 combines with J gene TRBJ2-1, with TRBD1 matching over 8 bases. The CDR3 covers 12 residues. V was clipped by 9 bases and J by 7 bases; unmatched bases: 5. Germline V gives CDR1 SEHNR, CDR2 FQNEAQ (reference sequence). The CDR3 protein is CASRTGINEQFF. In DNA, the CDR3 is TGTGCCAGTCGGACAGGGATAAATGAGCAGTTCTTC.

At least ten counts were recorded for this clonotype. The chain carries TRBV7-9 and TRBJ1-1; 7 bases line up with TRBD1. With V trimmed by 7 bases and J by 6 bases, 5 bases remained unmatched. The CDR3 has 12 residues. Germline lookup yields CDR1 SEHNR and CDR2 FQNEAQ (reference sequence). The CDR3 DNA sequence: TGTGCCAGCATTGGACAGGATCCTGAAGCTTTCTTT. Protein product: CASIGQDPEAFF.

The chain is built from TRBV7-8 and TRBJ1-6, with 7 bases lining up with TRBD1. This CDR3 region has 14 residues. CDR1 SGHVS and CDR2 FQNEAQ come from the germline V gene. Germline trimming cut 6 bases from V and 6 bases from J; bases unmatched to any gene: 5. The CDR3 is CASRHNRGNSPLHF. The CDR3 coding sequence is TGTGCCAGCAGACACAACAGGGGTAATTCACCCCTCCACTTT. The complete variable domain, with remaining parts taken from reference TRBV7-8 and TRBJ1-6, reads GAGVSQSPRYKVAKRGQDVALRCDPISGHVSLFWYQQALGQGPEFLTYFQNEAQLDKSGLPSDRFFAERPEGSVSTLKIQRTQQEDSAVYLCASRHNRGNSPLHFGNGTRLTVT.

This clonotype was detected ten times or more. The chain couples TRBV12-3 or TRBV12-4 to TRBJ2-3, with a possible D match to TRBD2 (6 bases). CDR3 length equals 17 residues. The V and J ends lost 2 bases and 0 bases respectively, with 15 bases between them. The chain's CDR3 is CASSLLIGGVSTDTQYF. DNA for the CDR3: TGTGCCAGCAGTTTACTGATTGGCGGGGTTAGCACAGATACGCAGTATTTT.

As DNA, the CDR3 is TGTGCCAGCAGTTACTCGTGGAGGGGGCTAACAGATACGCAGTATTTT. Translated, it gives CASSYSWRGLTDTQYF. The rearrangement uses TRBV6-2 or TRBV6-3 and TRBJ2-3; TRBD1 might be the D (7 bases). This CDR3 region has 16 residues. From germline, CDR1 is MNHEY and CDR2 SVGEGT. V lost 0 bases and J 3 bases, leaving 13 bases between the germline ends.

Only a few counts were recorded for this clonotype. The V call is TRBV28, the J call TRBJ2-1; D not certain. Trimming shortened V by 5 bases and J by 9 bases, and 14 bases separated the two germline ends. CDR1 and CDR2 from the germline V gene are MDHEN and SYDVKM. The CDR3 extends over 13 amino acids. The CDR3 loop is CASSPLLRGEQFF. DNA for the CDR3: TGTGCCAGCAGTCCCCTCCTCCGCGGTGAGCAGTTCTTC.